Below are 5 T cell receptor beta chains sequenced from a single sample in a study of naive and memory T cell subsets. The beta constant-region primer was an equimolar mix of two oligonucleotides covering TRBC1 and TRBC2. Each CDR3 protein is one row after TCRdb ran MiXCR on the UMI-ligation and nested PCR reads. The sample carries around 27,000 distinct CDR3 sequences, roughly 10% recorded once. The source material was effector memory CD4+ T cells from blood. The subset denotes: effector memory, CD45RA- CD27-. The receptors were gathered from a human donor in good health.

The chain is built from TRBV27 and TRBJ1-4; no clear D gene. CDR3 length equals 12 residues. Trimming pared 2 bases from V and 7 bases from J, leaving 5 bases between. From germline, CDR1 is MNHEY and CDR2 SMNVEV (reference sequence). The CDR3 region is CASSLEGEKLFF. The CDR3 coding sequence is TGTGCCAGCAGTTTAGAGGGTGAAAAACTGTTTTTT.

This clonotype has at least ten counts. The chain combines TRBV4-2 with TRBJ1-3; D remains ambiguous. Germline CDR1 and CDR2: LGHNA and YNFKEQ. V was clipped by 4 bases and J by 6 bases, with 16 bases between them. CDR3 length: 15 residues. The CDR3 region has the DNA TGTGCCAGCAGCCTAGATCCGGGAGAGTCAAACACCATATATTTT. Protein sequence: CASSLDPGESNTIYF.

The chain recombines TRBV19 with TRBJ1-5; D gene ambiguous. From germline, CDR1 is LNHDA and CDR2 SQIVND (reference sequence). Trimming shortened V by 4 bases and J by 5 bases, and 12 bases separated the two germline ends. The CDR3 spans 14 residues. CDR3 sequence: CASSTKGQDQPQHF. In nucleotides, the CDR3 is TGTGCCAGTAGTACCAAGGGTCAGGATCAGCCCCAGCATTTT. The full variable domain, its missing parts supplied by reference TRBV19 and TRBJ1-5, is DGGITQSPKYLFRKEGQNVTLSCEQNLNHDAMYWYRQDPGQGLRLIYYSQIVNDFQKGDIAEGYSVSREKKESFPLTVTSAQKNPTAFYLCASSTKGQDQPQHFGDGTRLSIL.

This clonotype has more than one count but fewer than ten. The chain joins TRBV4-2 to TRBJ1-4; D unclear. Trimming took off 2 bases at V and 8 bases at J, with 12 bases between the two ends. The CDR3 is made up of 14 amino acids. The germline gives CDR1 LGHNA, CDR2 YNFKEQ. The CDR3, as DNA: TGTGCCAGCAGCCAACAGATCTCCTTGGAAAAACTGTTTTTT. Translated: CASSQQISLEKLFF.

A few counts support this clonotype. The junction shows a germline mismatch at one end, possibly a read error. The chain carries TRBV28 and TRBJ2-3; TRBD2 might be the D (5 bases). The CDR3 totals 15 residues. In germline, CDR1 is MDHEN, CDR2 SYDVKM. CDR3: CASSFMGSLGDAQYF. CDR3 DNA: TGTGCCAGCAGTTTTATGGGGAGCCTTGGAGATGCGCAGTATTTT.